This TCR beta chain originates from a study of regulatory T cells in long-lasting Graves disease. Study information: Newly diagnosed Graves' patients had under 3 months of antithyroid drugs.

As for time point: newly diagnosed GD, antithyroid drugs for less than 3 months. PBMCs provided the RNA from which the TCR library was made. Findings of the study overall: TRBV28, TRBJ1-2 and TRBJ2-5 were segments that persistent disease favored. The small sample size may have reduced accuracy. Newly diagnosed patients had higher TCR diversity than persistent Graves' patients did.

Researchers made TCR beta libraries by using iRepertoire HTBI primers and running Arm-PCR on CDR3 regions. TCRdb re-called the multiplex PCR reads with MiXCR, one entry per CDR3 protein. The sample has 350,000 to 400,000 distinct CDR3 sequences; around 16% are singletons. This clonotype was recorded many times. Its cognate antigen is unknown. Trimming removed 6 bases from V and 6 bases from J; junction bases left unmatched: 8. This CDR3 comprises 14 residues. The sample here was peripheral blood mononuclear cells (PBMCs), taken at new diagnosis, from a patient treated with antithyroid drugs. The chain employs TRBV12-3 or TRBV12-4 and TRBJ1-2, with 9 bases that match TRBD1. This sequence originates from a female donor with Graves disease. The chain's CDR3 is CASSYRDRGNGYTF. DNA of the CDR3: TGTGCCAGCAGCTATCGCGACAGGGGGAATGGCTACACCTTC.